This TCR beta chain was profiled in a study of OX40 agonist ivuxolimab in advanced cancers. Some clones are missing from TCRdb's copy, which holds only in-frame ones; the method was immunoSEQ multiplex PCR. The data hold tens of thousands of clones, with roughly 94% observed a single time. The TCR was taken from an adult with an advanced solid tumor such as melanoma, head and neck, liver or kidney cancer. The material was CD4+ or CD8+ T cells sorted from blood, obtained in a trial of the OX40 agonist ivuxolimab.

Here the CDR3 reads CASSWGLAGLYNEQFF. The CDR3 DNA sequence: TGCGCCAGCAGCTGGGGACTAGCGGGTTTGTACAATGAGCAGTTCTTC. The genes are TRBV5-1 and TRBJ2-1; TRBD2 aligns across 12 bases. The germline V gene encodes CDR1 SGHRS and CDR2 YFSETQ. The length of the CDR3 is 16 residues. The V and J ends lost 3 bases and 4 bases, in that order; junction bases with no gene match: 5.